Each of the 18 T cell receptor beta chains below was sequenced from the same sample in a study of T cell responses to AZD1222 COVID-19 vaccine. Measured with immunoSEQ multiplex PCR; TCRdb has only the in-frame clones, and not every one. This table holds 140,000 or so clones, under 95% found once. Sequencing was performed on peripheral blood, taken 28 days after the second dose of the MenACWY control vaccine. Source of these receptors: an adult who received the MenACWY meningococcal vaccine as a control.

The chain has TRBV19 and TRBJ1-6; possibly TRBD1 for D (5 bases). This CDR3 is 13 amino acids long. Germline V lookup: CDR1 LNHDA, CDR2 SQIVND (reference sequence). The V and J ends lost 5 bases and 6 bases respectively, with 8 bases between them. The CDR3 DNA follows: TGTGCCAGTAGTCCAGGGTTTAATTCACCCCTCCACTTT. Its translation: CASSPGFNSPLHF. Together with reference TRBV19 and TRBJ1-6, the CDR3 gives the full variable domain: DGGITQSPKYLFRKEGQNVTLSCEQNLNHDAMYWYRQDPGQGLRLIYYSQIVNDFQKGDIAEGYSVSREKKESFPLTVTSAQKNPTAFYLCASSPGFNSPLHFGNGTRLTVT.

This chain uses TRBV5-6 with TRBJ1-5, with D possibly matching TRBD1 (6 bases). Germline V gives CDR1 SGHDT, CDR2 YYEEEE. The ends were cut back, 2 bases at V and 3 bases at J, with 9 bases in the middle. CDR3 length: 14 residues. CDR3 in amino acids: CASSFRQANQPQHF. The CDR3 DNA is TGTGCCAGCAGCTTCAGACAGGCCAATCAGCCCCAGCATTTT.

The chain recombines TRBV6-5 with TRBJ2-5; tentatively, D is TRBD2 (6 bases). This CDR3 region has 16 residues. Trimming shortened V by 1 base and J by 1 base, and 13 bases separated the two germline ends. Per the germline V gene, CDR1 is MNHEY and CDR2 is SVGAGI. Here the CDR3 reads CASSYFGGGSQETQYF. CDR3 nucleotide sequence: TGTGCCAGCAGTTACTTCGGTGGGGGGTCCCAAGAGACCCAGTACTTC.

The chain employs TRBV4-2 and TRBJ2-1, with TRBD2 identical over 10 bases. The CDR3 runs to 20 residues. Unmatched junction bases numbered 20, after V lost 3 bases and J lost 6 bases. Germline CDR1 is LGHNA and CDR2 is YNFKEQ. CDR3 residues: CASSQDTQGGLQRGGNEQFF. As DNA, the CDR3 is TGTGCCAGCAGCCAGGATACACAGGGAGGATTGCAGCGGGGGGGCAATGAGCAGTTCTTC.

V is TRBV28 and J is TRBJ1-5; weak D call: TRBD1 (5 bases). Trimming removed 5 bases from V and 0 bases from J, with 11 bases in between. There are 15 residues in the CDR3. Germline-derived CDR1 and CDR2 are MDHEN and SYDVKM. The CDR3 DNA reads TGTGCCAGCAGTAAGGCGGGGACTAGCAATCAGCCCCAGCATTTT. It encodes CASSKAGTSNQPQHF.

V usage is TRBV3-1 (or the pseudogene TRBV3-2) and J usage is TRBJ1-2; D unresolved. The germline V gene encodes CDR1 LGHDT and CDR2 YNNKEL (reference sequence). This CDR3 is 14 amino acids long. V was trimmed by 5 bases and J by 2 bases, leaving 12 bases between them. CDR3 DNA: TGTGCCAGCAGCGGCGACACCCTCAACTATGGCTACACCTTC. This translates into CASSGDTLNYGYTF.

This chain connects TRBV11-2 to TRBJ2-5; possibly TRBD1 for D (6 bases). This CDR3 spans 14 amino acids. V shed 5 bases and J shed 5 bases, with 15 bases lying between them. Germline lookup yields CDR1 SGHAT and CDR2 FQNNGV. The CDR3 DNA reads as TGTGCCAGCAGCGAACAGGGCGTGATGGAGACCCAGTACTTC. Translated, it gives CASSEQGVMETQYF.

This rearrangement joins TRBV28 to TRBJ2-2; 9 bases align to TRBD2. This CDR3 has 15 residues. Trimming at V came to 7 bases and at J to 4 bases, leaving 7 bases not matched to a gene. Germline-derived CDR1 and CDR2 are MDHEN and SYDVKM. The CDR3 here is CASNPGLALTGELFF. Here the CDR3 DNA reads TGTGCCAGCAATCCGGGACTAGCCCTCACCGGGGAGCTGTTTTTT.

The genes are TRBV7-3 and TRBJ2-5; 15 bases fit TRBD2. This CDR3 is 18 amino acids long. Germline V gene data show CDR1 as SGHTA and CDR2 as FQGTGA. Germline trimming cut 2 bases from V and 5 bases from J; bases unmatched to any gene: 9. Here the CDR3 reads CASSLGGLAGGSGETQYF. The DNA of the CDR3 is TGTGCCAGCAGCTTAGGGGGACTAGCGGGAGGTTCTGGGGAGACCCAGTACTTC.

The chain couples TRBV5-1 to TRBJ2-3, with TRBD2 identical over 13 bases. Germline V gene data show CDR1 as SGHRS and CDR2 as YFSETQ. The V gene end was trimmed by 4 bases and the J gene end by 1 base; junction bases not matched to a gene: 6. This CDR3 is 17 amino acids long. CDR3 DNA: TGCGCCAGCAGCGGACTAGCGGGAGTGGTGGGCACAGATACGCAGTATTTT. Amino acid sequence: CASSGLAGVVGTDTQYF.

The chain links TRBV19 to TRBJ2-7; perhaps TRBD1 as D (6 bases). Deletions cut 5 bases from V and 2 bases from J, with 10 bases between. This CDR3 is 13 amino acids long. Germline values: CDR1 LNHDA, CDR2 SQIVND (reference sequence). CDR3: CASSGDKAYEQYF. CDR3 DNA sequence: TGTGCCAGTAGTGGGGACAAGGCCTACGAGCAGTACTTC.

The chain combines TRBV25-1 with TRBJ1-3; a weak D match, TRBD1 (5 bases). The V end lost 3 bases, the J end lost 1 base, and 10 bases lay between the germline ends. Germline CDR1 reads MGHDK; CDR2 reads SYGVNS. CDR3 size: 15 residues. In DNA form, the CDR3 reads TGTGCCAGCAGTGATCACAGGAGATCTGGAAACACCATATATTTT. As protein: CASSDHRRSGNTIYF. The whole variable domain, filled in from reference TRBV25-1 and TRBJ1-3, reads EADIYQTPRYLVIGTGKKITLECSQTMGHDKMYWYQQDPGMELHLIHYSYGVNSTEKGDLSSESTVSRIRTEHFPLTLESARPSHTSQYLCASSDHRRSGNTIYFGEGSWLTVV.

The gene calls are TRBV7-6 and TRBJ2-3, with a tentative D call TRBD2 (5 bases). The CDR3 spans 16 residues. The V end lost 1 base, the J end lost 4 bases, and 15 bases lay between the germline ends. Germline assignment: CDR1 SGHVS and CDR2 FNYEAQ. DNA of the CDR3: TGTGCCAGCAGCTTAGGGGCGGGCGGCGGGTCAGATACGCAGTATTTT. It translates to CASSLGAGGGSDTQYF. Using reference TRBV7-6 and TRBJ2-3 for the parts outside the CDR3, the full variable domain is GAGVSQSPRYKVTKRGQDVALRCDPISGHVSLYWYRQALGQGPEFLTYFNYEAQQDKSGLPNDRFSAERPEGSISTLTIQRTEQRDSAMYRCASSLGAGGGSDTQYFGPGTRLTVL.

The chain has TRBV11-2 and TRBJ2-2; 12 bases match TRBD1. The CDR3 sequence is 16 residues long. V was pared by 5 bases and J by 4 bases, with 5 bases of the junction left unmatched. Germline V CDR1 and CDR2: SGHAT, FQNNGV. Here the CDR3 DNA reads TGTGCCAGCAGCCCTGGGACAGGGGGCTTCACCGGGGAGCTGTTTTTT. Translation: CASSPGTGGFTGELFF.

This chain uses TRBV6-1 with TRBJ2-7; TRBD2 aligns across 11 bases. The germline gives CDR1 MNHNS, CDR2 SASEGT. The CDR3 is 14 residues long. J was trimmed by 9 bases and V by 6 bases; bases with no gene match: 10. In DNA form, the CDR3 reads TGTGCCAGCAGCCAGCCCGGGACTAGCGGTACGCAGTACTTC. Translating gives CASSQPGTSGTQYF.

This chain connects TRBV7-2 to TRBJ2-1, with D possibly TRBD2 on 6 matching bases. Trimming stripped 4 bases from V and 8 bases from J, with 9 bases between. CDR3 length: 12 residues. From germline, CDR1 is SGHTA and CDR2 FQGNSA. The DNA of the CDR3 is TGTGCCAGCAGCTCCCGCGGGGATGAGCAGTTCTTC. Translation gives CASSSRGDEQFF.

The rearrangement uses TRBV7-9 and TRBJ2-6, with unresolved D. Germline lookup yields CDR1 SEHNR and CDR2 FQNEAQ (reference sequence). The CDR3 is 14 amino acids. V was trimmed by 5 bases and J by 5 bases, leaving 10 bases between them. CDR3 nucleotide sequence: TGTGCCAGCAGCCACCGGAGTTGGGCCAACGTCCTGACTTTC. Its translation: CASSHRSWANVLTF.

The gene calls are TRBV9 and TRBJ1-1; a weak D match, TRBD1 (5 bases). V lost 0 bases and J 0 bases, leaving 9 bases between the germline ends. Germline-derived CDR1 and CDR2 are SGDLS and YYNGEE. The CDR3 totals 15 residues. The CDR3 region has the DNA TGTGCCAGCAGCGTAGGCAGGGATATGAACACTGAAGCTTTCTTT. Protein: CASSVGRDMNTEAFF.